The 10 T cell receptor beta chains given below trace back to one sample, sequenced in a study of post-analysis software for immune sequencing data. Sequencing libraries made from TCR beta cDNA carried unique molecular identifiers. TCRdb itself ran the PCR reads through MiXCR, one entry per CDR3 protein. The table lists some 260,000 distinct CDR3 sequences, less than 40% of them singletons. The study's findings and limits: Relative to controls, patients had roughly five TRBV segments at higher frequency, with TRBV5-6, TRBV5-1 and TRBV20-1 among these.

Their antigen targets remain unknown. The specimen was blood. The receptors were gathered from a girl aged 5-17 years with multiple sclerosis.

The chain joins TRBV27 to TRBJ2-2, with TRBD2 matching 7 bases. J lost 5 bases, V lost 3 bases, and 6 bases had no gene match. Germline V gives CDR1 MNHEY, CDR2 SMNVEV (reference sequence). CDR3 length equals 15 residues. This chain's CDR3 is CASSFSGGRTGELFF. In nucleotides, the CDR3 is TGTGCCAGCAGTTTCTCGGGAGGACGAACCGGGGAGCTGTTTTTT.

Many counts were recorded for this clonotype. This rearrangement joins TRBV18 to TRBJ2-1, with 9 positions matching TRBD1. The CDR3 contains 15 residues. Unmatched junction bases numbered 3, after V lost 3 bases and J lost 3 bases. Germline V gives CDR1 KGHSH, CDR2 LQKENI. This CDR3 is CASSPGQGYYNEQFF. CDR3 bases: TGTGCCAGCTCACCGGGACAGGGATACTACAATGAGCAGTTCTTC.

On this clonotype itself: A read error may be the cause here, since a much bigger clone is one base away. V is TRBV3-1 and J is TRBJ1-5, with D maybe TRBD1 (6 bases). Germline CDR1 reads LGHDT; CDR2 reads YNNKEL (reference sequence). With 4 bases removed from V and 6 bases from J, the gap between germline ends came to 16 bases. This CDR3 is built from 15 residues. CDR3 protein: CASSREGGTSQPQHF. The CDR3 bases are TGTGCCAGCAGCCGCGAGGGGGGGACCAGTCAGCCCCAGCATTTT. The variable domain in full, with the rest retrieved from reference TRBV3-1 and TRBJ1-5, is DTAVSQTPKYLVTQMGNDKSIKCEQNLGHDTMYWYKQDSKKFLKIMFSYNNKELIINETVPNRFSPKSPDKAHLNLHINSLELGDSAVYFCASSREGGTSQPQHFGDGTRLSIL.

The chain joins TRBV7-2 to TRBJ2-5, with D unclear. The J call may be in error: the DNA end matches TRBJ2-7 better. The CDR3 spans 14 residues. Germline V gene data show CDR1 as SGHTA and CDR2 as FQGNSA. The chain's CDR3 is CASSIGRQSYEQYF. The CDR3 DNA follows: TGTGCCAGCAGCATCGGGCGCCAATCCTACGAGCAGTACTTC.

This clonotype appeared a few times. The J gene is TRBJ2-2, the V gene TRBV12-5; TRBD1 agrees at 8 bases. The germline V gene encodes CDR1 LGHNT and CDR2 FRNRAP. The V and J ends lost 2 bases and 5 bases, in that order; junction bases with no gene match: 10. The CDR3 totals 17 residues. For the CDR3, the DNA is TGTGCTAGTGGTTTGTCCGGACAGGGTAGTCGGACCGGGGAGCTGTTTTTT. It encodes CASGLSGQGSRTGELFF.

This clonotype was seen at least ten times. The CDR3 nucleotides are TGTGCCAGCAGCGCGGGACAGGGGCCCGGGGGTTGGAACACTGAAGCTTTCTTT. Translating it yields CASSAGQGPGGWNTEAFF. The rearrangement links TRBV9 to TRBJ1-1; 10 bases are a match to TRBD1. The germline gives CDR1 SGDLS, CDR2 YYNGEE. V lost 3 bases, J lost 1 base, and 12 bases stayed unmatched. The CDR3 is made up of 18 amino acids.

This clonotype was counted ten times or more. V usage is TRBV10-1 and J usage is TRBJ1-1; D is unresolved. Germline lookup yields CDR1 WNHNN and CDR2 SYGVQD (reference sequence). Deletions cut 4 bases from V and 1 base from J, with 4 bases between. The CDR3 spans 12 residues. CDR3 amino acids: CASSGGNTEAFF. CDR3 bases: TGCGCCAGCAGTGGGGGGAACACTGAAGCTTTCTTT.

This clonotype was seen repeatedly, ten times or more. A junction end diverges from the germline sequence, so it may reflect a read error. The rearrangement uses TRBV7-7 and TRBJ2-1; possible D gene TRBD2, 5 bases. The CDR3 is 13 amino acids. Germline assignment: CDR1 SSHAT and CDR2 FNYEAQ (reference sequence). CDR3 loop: CASRQRDYNEQFF. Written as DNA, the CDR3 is TGTGCTAGCAGGCAACGGGACTACAATGAGCAGTTCTTC.

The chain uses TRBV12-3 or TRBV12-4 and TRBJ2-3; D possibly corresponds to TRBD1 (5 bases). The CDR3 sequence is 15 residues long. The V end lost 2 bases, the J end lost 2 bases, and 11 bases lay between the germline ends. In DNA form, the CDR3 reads TGTGCCAGCAGTTTATATCGGACATCCACAGATACGCAGTATTTT. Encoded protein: CASSLYRTSTDTQYF.

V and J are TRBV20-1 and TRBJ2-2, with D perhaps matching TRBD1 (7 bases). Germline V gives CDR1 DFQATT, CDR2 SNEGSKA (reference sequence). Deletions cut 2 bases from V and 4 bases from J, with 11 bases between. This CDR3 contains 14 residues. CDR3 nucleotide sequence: TGCAGTGCTAGACCTCAGGGGGGCACCGGGGAGCTGTTTTTT. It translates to CSARPQGGTGELFF.